This TCR beta chain appears in the sequencing data of a study of cytomegalovirus exposure and HLA in healthy donors. 13 Jbeta primers and 60 Vbeta primers were used for the PCR. The method was immunoSEQ multiplex PCR; TCRdb's version includes in-frame clones alone and lacks a portion of them. In total, the table holds about 210,000 clones. V lost 6 bases and J lost 4; bases outside the gene matches: 4. Per germline, CDR1 MNHNS and CDR2 SASEGT. This CDR3 has 14 amino acids. With respect to this clone: The antigen remains unidentified.

The study, taken as a whole, reports: V- and J-gene trimming in TCR beta was tied to a missense DCLRE1C variant by an analysis performed later. Later analysis identified 15,000 to 20,000 TCR beta sequences associated with HLA alleles, using a false discovery rate threshold of 0.05. Among the most significant clusters, several appeared linked to common viral pathogens in a later analysis. Other equally common chains were less clonally expanded than HLA-associated TCR beta chains, a later analysis showed.

Sequences were obtained from PBMCs. This chain connects TRBV6-1 to TRBJ1-5; 9 bases fit TRBD1. This TCR derives from a woman in her twenties or thirties in good health and CMV-seropositive. CDR3 bases: TGTGCCAGCAGGACAGGGGGACAAAATCAGCCCCAGCATTTT. This encodes CASRTGGQNQPQHF.